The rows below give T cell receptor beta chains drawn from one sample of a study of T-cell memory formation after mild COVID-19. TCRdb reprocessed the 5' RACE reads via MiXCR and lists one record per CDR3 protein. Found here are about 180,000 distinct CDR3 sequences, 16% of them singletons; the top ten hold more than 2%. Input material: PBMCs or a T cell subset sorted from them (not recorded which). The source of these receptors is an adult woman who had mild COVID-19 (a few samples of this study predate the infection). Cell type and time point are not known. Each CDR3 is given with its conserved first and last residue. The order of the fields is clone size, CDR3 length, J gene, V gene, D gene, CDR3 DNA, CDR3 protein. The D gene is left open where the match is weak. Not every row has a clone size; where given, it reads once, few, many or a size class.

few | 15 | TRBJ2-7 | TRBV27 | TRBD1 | TGTGCCAGCAGGTTACAGGGGGCGAACTCCTACGAGCAGTACTTC | CASRLQGANSYEQYF
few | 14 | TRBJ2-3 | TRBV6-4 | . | TGTGCCAGCAGTGACCGCCTAAATCAGGATACGCAGTATTTT | CASSDRLNQDTQYF
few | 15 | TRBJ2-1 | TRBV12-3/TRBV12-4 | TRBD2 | TGTGCCAGCAGTTTGCCTAGCGGGAGTAAGAATGAGCAGTTCTTC | CASSLPSGSKNEQFF
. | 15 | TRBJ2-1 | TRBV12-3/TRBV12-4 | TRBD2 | TGTGCCAGCAGCCAGAGCGGGAGCTCCTACAATGAGCAGTTCTTC | CASSQSGSSYNEQFF
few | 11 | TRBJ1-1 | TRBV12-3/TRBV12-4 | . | TGTGCCAGCAGTCAGGGCCCCGGGACTTTCTTT | CASSQGPGTFF
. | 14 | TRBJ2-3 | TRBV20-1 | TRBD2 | TGCAGTGCTAGGGTAGCGGGAAACACAGATACGCAGTATTTT | CSARVAGNTDTQYF
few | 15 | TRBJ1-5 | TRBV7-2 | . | TGTGCCAGCAGCTTAGCACAGGGTGGCAATCAGCCCCAGCATTTT | CASSLAQGGNQPQHF
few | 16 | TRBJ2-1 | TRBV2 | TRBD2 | TGTGCCAGCAGACCCGGACTAGCGGCCTCCTACAATGAGCAGTTCTTC | CASRPGLAASYNEQFF
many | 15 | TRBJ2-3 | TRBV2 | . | TGTGCCAGCAGTGCGGGGACCCATAGCACAGATACGCAGTATTTT | CASSAGTHSTDTQYF
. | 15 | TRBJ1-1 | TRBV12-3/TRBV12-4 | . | TGTGCCAGCAGTCCGGGCAGGGGAAAGAACACTGAAGCTTTCTTT | CASSPGRGKNTEAFF
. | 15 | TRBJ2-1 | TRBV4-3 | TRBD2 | TGCGCCAGCAGCCAAACCTGGGCGGGAGAAAATGAGCAGTTCTTC | CASSQTWAGENEQFF
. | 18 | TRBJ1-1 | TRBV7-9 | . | TGTGCCAGCAGCTACCTCCCGGGACATTTTCGGGGCGTCACTGAAGCTTTCTTT | CASSYLPGHFRGVTEAFF
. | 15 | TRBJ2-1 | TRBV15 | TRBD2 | TGTGCCACCAGCCCACTAGCGGGAGGCTACAATGAGCAGTTCTTC | CATSPLAGGYNEQFF
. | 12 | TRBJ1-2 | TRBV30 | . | TGTGCCTGGAAGTTAGCAGCCTATGGCTACACCTTC | CAWKLAAYGYTF
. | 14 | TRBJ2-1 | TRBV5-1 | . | TGCGCCAGCAGCTTGGGACTAAAGAGGAATGAGCAGTTCTTC | CASSLGLKRNEQFF
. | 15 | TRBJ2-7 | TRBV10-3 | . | TGTGCCATCAGTGAGTCCCGGGACCTTGGGGGCGAGCAGTACTTC | CAISESRDLGGEQYF
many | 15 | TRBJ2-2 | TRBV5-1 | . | TGCGCCAGCAAGGACAAAAGGGCCCCCACCGGGGAGCTGTTTTTT | CASKDKRAPTGELFF
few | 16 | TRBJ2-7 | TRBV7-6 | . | TGTGCCAGCAGCCGATCCGGGGGACAGATTCACGACGAGCAGTACTTC | CASSRSGGQIHDEQYF
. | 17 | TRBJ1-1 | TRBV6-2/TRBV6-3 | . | TGTGCCAGCAGTATCCATCTCTTCGGGACGGGGAACACTGAAGCTTTCTTT | CASSIHLFGTGNTEAFF
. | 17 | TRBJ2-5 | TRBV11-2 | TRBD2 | TGTGCCAGCAGCTTTTACGGCGGGAGCCTATACCAAGAGACCCAGTACTTC | CASSFYGGSLYQETQYF
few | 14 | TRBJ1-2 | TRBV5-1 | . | TGCGCCAGCAGCTGGCAGGGGACGGACTATGGCTACACCTTC | CASSWQGTDYGYTF
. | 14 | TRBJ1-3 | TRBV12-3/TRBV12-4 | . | TGTGCCAGCAGTTTGAGGGAGGGTGGAAACACCATATATTTT | CASSLREGGNTIYF
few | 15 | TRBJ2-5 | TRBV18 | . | TGTGCCAGCTCACCCAAAAATAAGGGACAAGAGACCCAGTACTTC | CASSPKNKGQETQYF
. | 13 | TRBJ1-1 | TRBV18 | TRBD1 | TGTGCCAGCTCACCAAATTGGGACAGCGAAGCTTTCTTT | CASSPNWDSEAFF
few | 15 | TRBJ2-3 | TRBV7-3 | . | TGTGCCAGCAGCCTGGACCCCACCCGGACAGATACGCAGTATTTT | CASSLDPTRTDTQYF
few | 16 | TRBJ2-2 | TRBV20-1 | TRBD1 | TGCAGTGCTAGAGATCCGGGACAGAAGAACACCGGGGAGCTGTTTTTT | CSARDPGQKNTGELFF
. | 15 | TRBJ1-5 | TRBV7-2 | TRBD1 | TGTGCCAGCAGTTCCCGGACAGGGAGGGATCAGCCCCAGCATTTT | CASSSRTGRDQPQHF
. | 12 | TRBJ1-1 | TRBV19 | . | TGTGCCAGTAGTATTCAGGGGACTGAAGCTTTCTTT | CASSIQGTEAFF
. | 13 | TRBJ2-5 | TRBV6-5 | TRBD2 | TGTGCCAGCACTCTAGCGGGAGGGAAGACCCAGTACTTC | CASTLAGGKTQYF
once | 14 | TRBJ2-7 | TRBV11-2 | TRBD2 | TGTGCCAGCAGCTTAGACAGCGGGAGGAACGAGCAGTACTTC | CASSLDSGRNEQYF
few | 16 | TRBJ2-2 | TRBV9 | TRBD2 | TGTGCCAGCAGCGTAGATGGTAGCGGGAGACGGGGGGAGCTGTTTTTT | CASSVDGSGRRGELFF
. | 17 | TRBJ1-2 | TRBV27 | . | TGTGCCAGCAGTCACATGGGCTCAGCTGCCCTTAACTATGGCTACACCTTC | CASSHMGSAALNYGYTF
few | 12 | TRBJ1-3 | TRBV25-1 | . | TGTGCCAGCAGTGAATGGGGAAACACCATATATTTT | CASSEWGNTIYF
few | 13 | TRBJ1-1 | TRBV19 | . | TGTGCCAGTAATCGAGGGCAGAACACTGAAGCTTTCTTT | CASNRGQNTEAFF
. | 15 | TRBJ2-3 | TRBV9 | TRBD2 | TGTGCCAGCAGCGTGGGGACTAGCCGCACAGATACGCAGTATTTT | CASSVGTSRTDTQYF
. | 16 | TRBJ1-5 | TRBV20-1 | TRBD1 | TGCAGTGCTAGAGGCCAGGGACAGTATAGCAATCAGCCCCAGCATTTT | CSARGQGQYSNQPQHF
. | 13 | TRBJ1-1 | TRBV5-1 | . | TGCGCCAGCAGCTTGGACAGGTATCGTGAAGCTTTCTTT | CASSLDRYREAFF
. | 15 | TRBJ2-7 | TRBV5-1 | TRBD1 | TGCGCCAGCAGCTCAACCGGGACAGGGGTGGGTGAGCAGTACTTC | CASSSTGTGVGEQYF
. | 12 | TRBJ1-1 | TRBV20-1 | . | TGCAGTGCTCTCGATTTGAACACTGAAGCTTTCTTT | CSALDLNTEAFF
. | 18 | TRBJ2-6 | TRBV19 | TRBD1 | TGTGCCAGTAGTACCCGGACAGGTGTCACCTCTGGGGCCAACGTCCTGACTTTC | CASSTRTGVTSGANVLTF
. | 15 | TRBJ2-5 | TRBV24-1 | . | TGTGCCACCAGTGATTTGCGGCAGGGTGAAGAGACCCAGTACTTC | CATSDLRQGEETQYF
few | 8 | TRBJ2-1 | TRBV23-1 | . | TGCGCCAGTAATGAGCAGTTCTTC | CASNEQFF
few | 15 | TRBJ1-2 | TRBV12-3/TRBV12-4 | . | TGTGCCAGCAGTTTAACGGGACCAACGGACTATGGCTACACCTTC | CASSLTGPTDYGYTF
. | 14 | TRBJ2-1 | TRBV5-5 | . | TGTGCCAGCAGCCCCGCGTCGGGTTACAATGAGCAGTTCTTC | CASSPASGYNEQFF
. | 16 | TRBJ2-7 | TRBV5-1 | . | TGCGCCAGCAGCCGGGATGGGACCGGAATAGTTGTCGAGCAGTACTTC | CASSRDGTGIVVEQYF
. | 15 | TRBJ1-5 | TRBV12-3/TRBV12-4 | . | TGTGCCAGCAGTTTAGGTCCCGTTGAAGTTCAGCCCCAGCATTTT | CASSLGPVEVQPQHF
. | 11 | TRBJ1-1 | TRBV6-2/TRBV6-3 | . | TGTGCCAGCTCCTCCCTTTTCGAAGCTTTCTTT | CASSSLFEAFF
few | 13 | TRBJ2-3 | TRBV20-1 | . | TGCAGTGCCCTCGATACGACCTCAGATACGCAGTATTTT | CSALDTTSDTQYF
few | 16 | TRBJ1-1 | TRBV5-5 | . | TGTGCCAGCAGCTTGGGTGGACCCCGGGGGGCCACTGAAGCTTTCTTT | CASSLGGPRGATEAFF
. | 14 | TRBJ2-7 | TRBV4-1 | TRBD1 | TGCGCCAGCAGCCAGGGACAGGAGTTCTACGAGCAGTACTTC | CASSQGQEFYEQYF
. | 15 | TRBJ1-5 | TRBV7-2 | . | TGTGCCAGCAGCTTACGGCAGGGTTTGAATCAGCCCCAGCATTTT | CASSLRQGLNQPQHF
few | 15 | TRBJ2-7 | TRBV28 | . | TGTGCCAGCAGTCCGTCGCCCGGGACCCCGACCGAGCAGTACTTC | CASSPSPGTPTEQYF
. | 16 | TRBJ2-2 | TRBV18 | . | TGTGCCAGCTCAGCCGGGACTTACTTCGGCACCGGGGAGCTGTTTTTT | CASSAGTYFGTGELFF
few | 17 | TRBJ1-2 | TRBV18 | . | TGTGCCAGCTCACCAACCGCCGGGAGTTTGGGGCACTATGGCTACACCTTC | CASSPTAGSLGHYGYTF
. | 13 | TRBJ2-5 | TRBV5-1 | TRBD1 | TGCGCCAGCAGCTCGGGACAGGCGGAGACCCAGTACTTC | CASSSGQAETQYF
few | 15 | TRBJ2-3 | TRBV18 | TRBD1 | TGTGCCAGCTCACCACAAGGACAGGGAACAGATACGCAGTATTTT | CASSPQGQGTDTQYF
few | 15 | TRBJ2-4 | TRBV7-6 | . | TGTGCCAGCAGCCCCGGACAGTATCGCCAAAACATTCAGTACTTC | CASSPGQYRQNIQYF